The rows below give T cell receptor beta chains drawn from one sample of a study of T-cell reconstitution after alpha-beta-depleted transplantation in children. MiXCR, applied by TCRdb to the PCR reads, yields one record per CDR3 protein. The repertoire has some 600,000 distinct CDR3 sequences, 10% to 15% of them found once; the top ten carry around 2%. The sequencing used PBMCs, mostly from graft donor cells, collected 360 days after TCRalphabeta/CD19-depleted stem cell transplant. The receptors were sampled from a male patient younger than 18 who had a stem cell transplant for acute myeloid leukemia, so the T cells may come from the graft donor. Each CDR3 is given with its conserved first and last residue. A D gene is named only where the DNA matches it firmly. Clone size is stated in some rows and not others, as once, few, many or a class when expanded.

j_call d_call v_call clone_size cdr3_nt cdr3_aa
TRBJ2-4 TRBD2 TRBV6-5 few TGTGCCAGCAGTTACTCTGTCGCCCATGGGGAGGGGTTGCCGTGGATTCAGTACTTC CASSYSVAHGEGLPWIQYF
TRBJ2-7 . TRBV27 . TGTGCCAGCAGTTTATCAGGGTATGCTAGGAACGAGCAGTACTTC CASSLSGYARNEQYF
TRBJ2-7 . TRBV29-1 many TGCAACCCCGGGACGGTCCGCGGGCAGTACTTC CNPGTVRGQYF
TRBJ2-5 . TRBV12-3/TRBV12-4 many TGTGCCAGCAGGAAGTGGCAACCCCGGTACCAAGAGACCCAGTACTTC CASRKWQPRYQETQYF
TRBJ2-3 . TRBV18 . TGTGCCAGCTCACCACCGGTAACGGATTCTAGCACAGATACGCAGTATTTT CASSPPVTDSSTDTQYF
TRBJ2-3 . TRBV28 few TGTGCCAGCACCCTAGATGGGGGGCGGGCAGATACGCAGTATTTT CASTLDGGRADTQYF
TRBJ2-7 TRBD1 TRBV7-2 few TGTGCCAGCAGCACCCCGACCGGGACAGGGATCCACGAGCAGTACTTC CASSTPTGTGIHEQYF
TRBJ2-7 . TRBV6-5 . TGTGCCAGCAGTTTATATTCAGGGGCCCGCTACTACGAGCAGTACTTC CASSLYSGARYYEQYF
TRBJ2-5 . TRBV7-2 . TGTGCCAGCAGCTTCCCGGACTATTTGGAGACCCAGTACTTC CASSFPDYLETQYF
TRBJ2-3 . TRBV4-3 many TGCGCCAGCAGCCAAGTATCTACGAATACGCAGTATTTT CASSQVSTNTQYF
TRBJ2-1 . TRBV7-2 few TGTGCCAGCACTTTGCGACTAGATCCCTACAATGAGCAGTTCTTC CASTLRLDPYNEQFF
TRBJ2-7 TRBD1 TRBV28 few TGTGCCAGCAGTCCCTCGGACAGGTCCTACGAGCAGTACTTC CASSPSDRSYEQYF
TRBJ2-7 . TRBV2 few TGTGCCAGCGAGGGCCCTAAGGTGGGCGAGCAGTACTTC CASEGPKVGEQYF
TRBJ2-7 TRBD2 TRBV11-2 . TGTGCCAGCAGCTTAAGGACTAGCGGGAGGGCGTCGCCTTACGAGCAGTACTTC CASSLRTSGRASPYEQYF
TRBJ2-1 . TRBV5-1 many TGCGCCAGCAGCTTAAACTACGACAGGGAGCAGTTCTTC CASSLNYDREQFF
TRBJ2-7 TRBD2 TRBV12-3/TRBV12-4 few TGTGCCAGCAGACGTAGCGGGAGTTTCTCCTACGAGCAGTACTTC CASRRSGSFSYEQYF
TRBJ2-1 TRBD2 TRBV14 many TGTGCCAGCAGCCGATTACTAGCGGGAGGCAATGAGCAGTTCTTC CASSRLLAGGNEQFF
TRBJ2-1 TRBD2 TRBV10-3 few TGTGCCATCAGCGAGGGGCTAGCGGGAGGCGGTGAGCAGTTCTTC CAISEGLAGGGEQFF
TRBJ2-1 TRBD2 TRBV5-1 . TGCGCCAGCAGCCGTAGGACTAGCGGGTTGCGGGAGCAGTTCTTC CASSRRTSGLREQFF
TRBJ2-7 . TRBV20-1 . TGCAGTGCTAGAGATCGTCTAGCCCCACTCGAGCAGTACTTC CSARDRLAPLEQYF
TRBJ1-2 TRBD1 TRBV28 many TGTGCCAGCAGGCCCCGGACAGGGGGATATGGCTACACCTTC CASRPRTGGYGYTF
TRBJ2-7 TRBD2 TRBV28 . TGTGCCAGCAGAGTAGCGGGAATCGCCTCCTACGAGCAGTACTTC CASRVAGIASYEQYF
TRBJ2-1 . TRBV20-1 . TGCAGTGCTAGCTACCTGGGGCCAAACAATGAGCAGTTCTTC CSASYLGPNNEQFF
TRBJ2-1 TRBD1 TRBV20-1 . TGCAGTGCTAGATTGGTGGGACAGGGAGGATCCAATGAGCAGTTCTTC CSARLVGQGGSNEQFF
TRBJ2-5 TRBD1 TRBV9 . TGTGCCAGCAGCGGTCCTGGACAGGGGCAGGAGACCCAGTACTTC CASSGPGQGQETQYF
TRBJ2-7 TRBD2 TRBV28 . TGTGCCAGCATCCATCTAGGGGCGGGAGGGCCCGAGCAGTACTTC CASIHLGAGGPEQYF
TRBJ2-2 TRBD2 TRBV5-1 few TGCGCCAGCAGCGTGACTAGCCGGAACACCGGGGAGCTGTTTTTT CASSVTSRNTGELFF
TRBJ2-2 TRBD1 TRBV7-6 few TGTGCCAGCAGCTTCGCCCCTGGACAGGGGTCCACCGGGGAGCTGTTTTTT CASSFAPGQGSTGELFF
TRBJ2-1 . TRBV6-1 few TGTGCCAGCAAACGCGGGGATGGTGAGCAGTTCTTC CASKRGDGEQFF
TRBJ2-7 TRBD2 TRBV27 many TGTGCCAGCGGGGCGGGAGCATCCTACGAGCAGTACTTC CASGAGASYEQYF
TRBJ2-1 TRBD1 TRBV27 . TGTGCCAGCAGTTTAGGGCTGGCAGGGGGCTTCCATGAGCAGTTCTTC CASSLGLAGGFHEQFF
TRBJ2-7 . TRBV12-3/TRBV12-4 few TGTGCCAGCAGTTTTCCTAACGGCTACGAGCAGTACTTC CASSFPNGYEQYF
TRBJ2-3 TRBD2 TRBV5-4 . TGTGCCAGCAGCCAGCCCCGACTAGCGGGAGGGGCGGGCACAGATACGCAGTATTTT CASSQPRLAGGAGTDTQYF
TRBJ1-1 . TRBV29-1 . TGCAGCGTTCAGACGAAGTGGGGCACTGAAGCTTTCTTT CSVQTKWGTEAFF
TRBJ2-7 . TRBV12-3/TRBV12-4 many TGTGCCAGCAGTTTAGACAGGAGCTCCTACGAGCAGTACTTC CASSLDRSSYEQYF
TRBJ1-1 . TRBV11-2 many TGTGCCAGCAGCTTACGGGGCACTGAAGCTTTCTTT CASSLRGTEAFF
TRBJ1-1 . TRBV4-3 . TGCGCCAGCAGCCAAGTGGCACAGGGGAACACTGAAGCTTTCTTT CASSQVAQGNTEAFF
TRBJ1-1 . TRBV11-2 many TGTGCCAGCAGCTTTACAGGGAACACTGAAGCTTTCTTT CASSFTGNTEAFF
TRBJ1-5 . TRBV29-1 . TGCAGCGTTAGTCAGGGGTTACGACAGCCCCAGCATTTT CSVSQGLRQPQHF
TRBJ2-5 . TRBV6-2/TRBV6-3 . TGTGCCAGCAGTCCCCTACTAGGAAAAGAGACCCAGTACTTC CASSPLLGKETQYF
TRBJ2-1 . TRBV25-1 . TGTGCCAGCAGTGGTCCAAGCTCCTACAATGAGCAGTTCTTC CASSGPSSYNEQFF
TRBJ2-2 TRBD2 TRBV7-6 few TGTGCCAGCAGCTTAGCGGCTAGCGGACCCACCGGGGAGCTGTTTTTT CASSLAASGPTGELFF
TRBJ2-7 . TRBV7-8 many TGTGCCAGCAGCTTAGCGAGGTCGACAAGTCAGTACTTC CASSLARSTSQYF